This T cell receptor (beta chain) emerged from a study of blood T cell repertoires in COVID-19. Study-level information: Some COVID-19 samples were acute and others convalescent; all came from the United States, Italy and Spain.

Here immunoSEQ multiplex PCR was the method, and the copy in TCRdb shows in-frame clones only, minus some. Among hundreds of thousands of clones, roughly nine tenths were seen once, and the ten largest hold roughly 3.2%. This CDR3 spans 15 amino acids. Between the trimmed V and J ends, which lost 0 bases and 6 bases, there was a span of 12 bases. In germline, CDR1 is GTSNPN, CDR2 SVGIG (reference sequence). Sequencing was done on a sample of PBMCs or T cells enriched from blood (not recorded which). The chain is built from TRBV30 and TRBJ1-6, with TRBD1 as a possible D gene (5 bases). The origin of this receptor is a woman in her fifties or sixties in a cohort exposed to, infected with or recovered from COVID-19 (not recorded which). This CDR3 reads CAWSVGGASNSPLHF. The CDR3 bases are TGTGCCTGGAGTGTAGGCGGGGCGTCTAATTCACCCCTCCACTTT.